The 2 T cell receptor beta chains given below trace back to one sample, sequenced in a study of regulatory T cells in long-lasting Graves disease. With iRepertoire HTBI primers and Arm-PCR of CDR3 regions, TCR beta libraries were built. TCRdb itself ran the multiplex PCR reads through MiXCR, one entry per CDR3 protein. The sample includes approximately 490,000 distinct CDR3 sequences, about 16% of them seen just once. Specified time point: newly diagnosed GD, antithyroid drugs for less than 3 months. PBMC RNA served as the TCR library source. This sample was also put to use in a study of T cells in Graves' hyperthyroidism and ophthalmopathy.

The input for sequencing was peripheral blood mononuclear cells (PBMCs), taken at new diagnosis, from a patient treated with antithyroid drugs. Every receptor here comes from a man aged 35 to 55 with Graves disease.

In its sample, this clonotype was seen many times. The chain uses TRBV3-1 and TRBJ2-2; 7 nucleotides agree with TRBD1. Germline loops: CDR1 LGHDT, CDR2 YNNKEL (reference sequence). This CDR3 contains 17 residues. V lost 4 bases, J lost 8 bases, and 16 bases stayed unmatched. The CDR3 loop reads CASSLRTGNPHGGELFF. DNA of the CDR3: TGTGCCAGCAGCCTTAGGACAGGCAACCCACACGGGGGGGAGCTGTTTTTT.

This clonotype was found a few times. CDR3 sequence: CASSPGASASYEQYF. CDR3 sequence (DNA): TGTGCCAGCAGCCCCGGGGCTAGCGCGTCCTACGAGCAGTACTTC. This sequence joins TRBV9 and TRBJ2-7; the D gene is possibly TRBD2 (6 bases). Germline V gene data show CDR1 as SGDLS and CDR2 as YYNGEE. V was pared by 4 bases and J by 1 base, with 15 bases between. The CDR3 has 15 residues.